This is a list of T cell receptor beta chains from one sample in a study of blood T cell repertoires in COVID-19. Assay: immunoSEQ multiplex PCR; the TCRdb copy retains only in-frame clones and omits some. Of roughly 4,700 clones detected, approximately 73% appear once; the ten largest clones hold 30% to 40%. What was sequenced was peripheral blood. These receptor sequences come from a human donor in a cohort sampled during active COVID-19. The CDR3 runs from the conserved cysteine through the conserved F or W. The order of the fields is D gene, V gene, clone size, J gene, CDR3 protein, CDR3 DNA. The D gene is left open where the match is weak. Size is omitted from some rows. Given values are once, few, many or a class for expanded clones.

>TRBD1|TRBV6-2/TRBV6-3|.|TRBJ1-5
CASSLPGQGRQPQHF
TGTGCCAGCAGTTTACCGGGACAGGGGAGGCAGCCCCAGCATTTT
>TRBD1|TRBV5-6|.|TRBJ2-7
CASSFYRGHLNF
TGTGCCAGCAGCTTTTACAGGGGGCATTTGAACTTC
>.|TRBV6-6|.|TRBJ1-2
CASSHRDSVKSLYGYTF
TGTGCCAGCAGTCACCGGGACTCCGTTAAATCGCTTTATGGCTACACCTTC
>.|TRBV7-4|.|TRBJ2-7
CASSLGGVSEPFNEQYF
TGTGCCAGCAGCTTAGGGGGGGTGTCGGAACCGTTCAACGAGCAGTACTTC
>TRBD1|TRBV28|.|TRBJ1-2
CASSTGGYGYTF
TGTGCCAGCAGCACAGGGGGCTATGGCTACACCTTC
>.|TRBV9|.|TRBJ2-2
CASSVNTNTGELFF
TGTGCCAGCAGCGTGAATACAAACACCGGGGAGCTGTTTTTT
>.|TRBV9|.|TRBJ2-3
CASSVGEATYTDTQYF
TGTGCCAGCAGCGTAGGGGAGGCCACGTACACAGATACGCAGTATTTT
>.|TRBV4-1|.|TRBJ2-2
CASSQDSGLLAGELFF
TGCGCCAGCAGCCAAGATTCGGGTCTACTAGCCGGGGAGCTGTTTTTT
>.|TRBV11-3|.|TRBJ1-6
CASSPAGQWTLHF
TGTGCCAGCAGCCCGGCCGGACAGTGGACCCTCCACTTT
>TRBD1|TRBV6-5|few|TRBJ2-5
CASSYSKGQQGETQYF
TGTGCCAGCAGTTACTCGAAGGGACAGCAGGGAGAGACCCAGTACTTC
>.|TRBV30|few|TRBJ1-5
CAWDSNSNQPQHF
TGTGCCTGGGACAGCAATAGCAATCAGCCCCAGCATTTT
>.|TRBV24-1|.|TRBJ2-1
CATSETSNNEQFF
TGTGCCACCAGTGAGACTTCGAACAATGAGCAGTTCTTC
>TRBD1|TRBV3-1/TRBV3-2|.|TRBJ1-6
CASSPRTGASPLHF
TGTGCCAGCAGCCCCCGGACAGGGGCCTCACCCCTCCACTTT
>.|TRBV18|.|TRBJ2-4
CASSPPYRAKNIQYF
TGTGCCAGCTCACCACCGTACAGGGCCAAAAACATTCAGTACTTC
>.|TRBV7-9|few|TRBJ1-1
CASSSFDDSGAKAFF
TGTGCCAGCAGCTCCTTTGACGACAGTGGGGCCAAAGCTTTCTTT
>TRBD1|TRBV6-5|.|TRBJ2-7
CASSSWTGGSYEQYF
TGTGCCAGCAGTTCATGGACAGGGGGCTCCTACGAGCAGTACTTC
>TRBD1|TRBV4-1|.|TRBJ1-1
CASSQVGTGKNTEAFF
TGCGCCAGCAGCCAAGTGGGGACAGGGAAGAACACTGAAGCTTTCTTT
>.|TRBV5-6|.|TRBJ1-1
CASSFAGASTEAFF
TGTGCCAGCAGTTTTGCGGGGGCGAGTACTGAAGCTTTCTTT
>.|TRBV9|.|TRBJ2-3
CASSVGLLFDTDTQYF
TGTGCCAGCAGCGTCGGACTTCTCTTCGACACAGATACGCAGTATTTT
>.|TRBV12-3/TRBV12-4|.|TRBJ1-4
CASSLWGEEKLFF
TGTGCCAGCAGTTTATGGGGGGAAGAAAAACTGTTTTTT
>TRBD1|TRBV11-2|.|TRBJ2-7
CASRTGVDYEQYF
TGTGCCAGCAGGACAGGGGTTGATTACGAGCAGTACTTC
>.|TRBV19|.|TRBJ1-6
CASTAGHSYNSPLHF
TGTGCCAGTACCGCAGGCCACTCCTATAATTCACCCCTCCACTTT
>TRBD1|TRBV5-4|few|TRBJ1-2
CASSRDRQYGYTF
TGTGCCAGCAGCAGGGACAGGCAATATGGCTACACCTTC
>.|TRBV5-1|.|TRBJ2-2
CASSTGQNTGELFF
TGCGCCAGCTCTACGGGACAGAACACCGGGGAGCTGTTTTTT
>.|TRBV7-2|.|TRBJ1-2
CASSLGWEGYGYTF
TGTGCCAGCAGCTTAGGTTGGGAGGGGTATGGCTACACCTTC
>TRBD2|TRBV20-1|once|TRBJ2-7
CSASSGGALSYEQYF
TGCAGTGCTAGTAGCGGGGGGGCTCTATCCTACGAGCAGTACTTC
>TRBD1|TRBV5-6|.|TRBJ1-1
CASSKQGANTEAFF
TGTGCCAGCAGCAAACAGGGGGCGAACACTGAAGCTTTCTTT
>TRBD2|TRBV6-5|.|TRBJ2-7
CASKPSGGGYEQYF
TGTGCCAGCAAACCTAGCGGGGGAGGTTACGAGCAGTACTTC
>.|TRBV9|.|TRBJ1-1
CASSVGGYTEAFF
TGTGCCAGCAGCGTGGGGGGGTACACTGAAGCTTTCTTT
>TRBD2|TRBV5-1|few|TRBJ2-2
CASSLLAGGTGELFF
TGCGCCAGCAGCTTGCTAGCGGGGGGCACCGGGGAGCTGTTTTTT
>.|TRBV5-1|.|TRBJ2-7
CASRVGLQGTYEQYF
TGCGCCAGCAGAGTCGGTCTTCAGGGAACCTACGAGCAGTACTTC
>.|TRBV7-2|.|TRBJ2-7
CASSIKTGEQYF
TGTGCCAGCAGCATAAAGACGGGCGAGCAGTACTTC
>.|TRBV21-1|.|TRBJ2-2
CASSMVPGQGVTGELFF
TGTGCCAGCAGCATGGTTCCGGGACAGGGGGTCACCGGGGAGCTGTTTTTT
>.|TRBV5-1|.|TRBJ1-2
CASSLDGGTNYGYTF
TGCGCCAGCAGCTTGGACGGGGGAACGAACTATGGCTACACCTTC
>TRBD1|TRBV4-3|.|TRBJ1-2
CASSRLRDRGQNYGYTF
TGCGCCAGCAGCCGCCTCCGGGACAGGGGGCAAAACTATGGCTACACCTTC
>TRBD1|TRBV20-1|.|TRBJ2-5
CSASSTGPGETQYF
TGCAGTGCCAGTTCGACAGGGCCAGGAGAGACCCAGTACTTC
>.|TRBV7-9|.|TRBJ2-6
CASSFYGTGANVLTF
TGTGCCAGCAGCTTTTATGGCACTGGGGCCAACGTCCTGACTTTC
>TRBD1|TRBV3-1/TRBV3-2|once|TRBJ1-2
CASSQGRTVRGGGYTF
TGTGCCAGCAGCCAAGGACGGACAGTGAGAGGGGGCGGCTACACCTTC
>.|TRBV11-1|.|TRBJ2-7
CASSPFPYEQYF
TGTGCCAGCAGCCCCTTCCCCTACGAGCAGTACTTC
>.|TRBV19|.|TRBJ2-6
CASTNTHSGANVLTF
TGTGCCAGTACCAATACACACTCTGGGGCCAACGTCCTGACTTTC
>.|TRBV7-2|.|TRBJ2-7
CASSWSSAKYEQYF
TGTGCCAGCAGCTGGTCCAGCGCCAAATACGAGCAGTACTTC
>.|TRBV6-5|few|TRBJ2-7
CASSYRGSVSAYEQYF
TGTGCCAGCAGTTACAGGGGTTCGGTTTCGGCCTACGAGCAGTACTTC
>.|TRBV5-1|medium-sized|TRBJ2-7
CASRGDSLGNEQYF
TGCGCCAGCAGGGGGGACTCCCTCGGGAACGAGCAGTACTTC
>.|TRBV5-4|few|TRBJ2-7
CASSLGGQGGIEYF
TGTGCCAGCAGCTTGGGAGGTCAGGGGGGCATCGAGTACTTC
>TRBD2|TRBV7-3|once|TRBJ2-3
CASSLGGGAGDTQYF
TGTGCCAGCAGCTTAGGCGGGGGGGCCGGAGATACGCAGTATTTT
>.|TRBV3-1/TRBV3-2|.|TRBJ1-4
CASSQDRFRGWEKLFF
TGTGCCAGCAGCCAAGATCGATTCAGGGGTTGGGAAAAACTGTTTTTT
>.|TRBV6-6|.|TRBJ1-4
CASTLRGSTNEKLFF
TGTGCCAGCACCCTAAGGGGGTCAACTAATGAAAAACTGTTTTTT
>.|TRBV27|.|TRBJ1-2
CASSLSVWGPNYGYTF
TGTGCCAGCAGTTTATCTGTTTGGGGGCCTAACTATGGCTACACCTTC
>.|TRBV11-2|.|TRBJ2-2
CAIPTTTSNTGELFF
TGTGCCATCCCCACCACCACATCGAACACCGGGGAGCTGTTTTTT
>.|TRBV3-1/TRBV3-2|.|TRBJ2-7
CASSRNSPGHPPGEQYF
TGTGCCAGCAGCCGGAACTCACCGGGACACCCCCCAGGCGAGCAGTACTTC
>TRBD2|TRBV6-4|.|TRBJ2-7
CASTTWGGGLSYEQYF
TGTGCCAGCACCACATGGGGCGGGGGGCTCTCCTACGAGCAGTACTTC